The sequence of this T cell receptor beta chain was determined in a study of T-cell reconstitution after alpha-beta-depleted transplantation in children. The TCRbeta library was prepared with unique molecular identifiers. Via MiXCR, TCRdb re-called the PCR reads, giving one row per CDR3 protein. The profile shows about 400,000 distinct CDR3 sequences, less than 15% of them singletons. The CDR3 runs to 16 residues. After removal of 5 bases from V and 7 bases from J, the junction contained 12 bases not matched to a gene. This clonotype was sampled from a human donor who donated a stem cell graft to a child with Fanconi anemia. Sequenced material: PBMCs, taken from the stem cell graft. The V call is TRBV12-3 or TRBV12-4, the J call TRBJ1-4; 8 nucleotides match TRBD1. The CDR3 coding sequence is TGTGCCAGCAGTAATATCCTACAGGGGGTTAGTGAAAAACTGTTTTTT. Translation gives CASSNILQGVSEKLFF.